The 2 T cell receptor beta chains below were found in one sample sequenced in a study of control samples from healthy donors and cancer patients. Method: immunoSEQ multiplex PCR; TCRdb's copy keeps in-frame clones and lacks some. The table shows roughly 84,000 clones, with around nine tenths occurring only once. What was sequenced was blood. These TCRs come from a man aged 45-65 years in good health.

V gene TRBV14 combines with J gene TRBJ2-1; tentative D call: TRBD1 (5 bases). Trimming pared 1 base from V and 5 bases from J, leaving 9 bases between. CDR3 size: 14 residues. Germline-derived CDR1 and CDR2 are SGHDN and FVKESK. In DNA form, the CDR3 reads TGTGCCAGCAGCCAAGGATCAGGGCACAATGAGCAGTTCTTC. Translated, it gives CASSQGSGHNEQFF.

V gene TRBV25-1 combines with J gene TRBJ1-2; D ambiguous. Between the trimmed V and J ends, which lost 8 bases and 3 bases, there was a span of 10 bases. The CDR3 extends over 12 amino acids. Per germline, CDR1 MGHDK and CDR2 SYGVNS. DNA for the CDR3: TGTGCCAGCTCGACTGGGTACTATGGCTACACCTTC. This encodes CASSTGYYGYTF.